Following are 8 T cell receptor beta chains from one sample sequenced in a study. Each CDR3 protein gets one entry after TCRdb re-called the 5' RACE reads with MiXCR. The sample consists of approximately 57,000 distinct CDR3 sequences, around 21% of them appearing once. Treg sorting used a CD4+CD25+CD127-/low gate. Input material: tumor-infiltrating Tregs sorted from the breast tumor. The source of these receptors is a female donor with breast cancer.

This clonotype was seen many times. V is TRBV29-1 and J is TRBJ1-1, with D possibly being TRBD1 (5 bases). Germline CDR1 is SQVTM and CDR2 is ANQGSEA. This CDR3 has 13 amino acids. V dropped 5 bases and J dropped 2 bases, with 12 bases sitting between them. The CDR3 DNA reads TGCAGCGTTAGGGCGACAGTTAACACTGAAGCTTTCTTT. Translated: CSVRATVNTEAFF.

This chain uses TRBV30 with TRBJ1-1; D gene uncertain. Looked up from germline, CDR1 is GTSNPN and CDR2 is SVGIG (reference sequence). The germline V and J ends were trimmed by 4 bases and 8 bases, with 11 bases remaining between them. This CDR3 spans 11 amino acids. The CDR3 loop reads CAWNRYHEAFF. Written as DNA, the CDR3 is TGTGCCTGGAATCGGTACCACGAAGCTTTCTTT.

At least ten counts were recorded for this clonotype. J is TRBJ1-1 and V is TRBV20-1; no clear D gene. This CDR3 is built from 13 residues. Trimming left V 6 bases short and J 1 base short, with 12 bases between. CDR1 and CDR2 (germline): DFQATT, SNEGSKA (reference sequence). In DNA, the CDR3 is TGCAGTGCCCGAGTCGCGGGGAACACTGAAGCTTTCTTT. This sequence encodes CSARVAGNTEAFF.

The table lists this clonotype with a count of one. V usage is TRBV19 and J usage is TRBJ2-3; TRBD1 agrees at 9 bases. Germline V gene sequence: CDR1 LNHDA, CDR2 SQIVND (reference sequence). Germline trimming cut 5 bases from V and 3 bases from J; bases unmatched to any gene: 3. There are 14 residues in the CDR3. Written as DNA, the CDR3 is TGTGCCAGTAGTTTACAGGGGGCTACAGATACGCAGTATTTT. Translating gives CASSLQGATDTQYF.

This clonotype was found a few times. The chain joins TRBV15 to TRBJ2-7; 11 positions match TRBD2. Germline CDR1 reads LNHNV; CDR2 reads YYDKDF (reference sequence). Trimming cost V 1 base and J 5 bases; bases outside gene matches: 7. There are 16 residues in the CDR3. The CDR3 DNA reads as TGTGCCACCAGCAGAGGTAGCGGGGGGGCCGGTAACGAGCAGTACTTC. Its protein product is CATSRGSGGAGNEQYF.

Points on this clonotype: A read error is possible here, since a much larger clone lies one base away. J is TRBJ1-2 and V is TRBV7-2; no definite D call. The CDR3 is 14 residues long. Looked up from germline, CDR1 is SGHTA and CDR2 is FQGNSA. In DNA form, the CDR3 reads TGTGCCGGCAGCTTAGGGATCAGGAACTATGGCTACACCTTC. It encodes CAGSLGIRNYGYTF.

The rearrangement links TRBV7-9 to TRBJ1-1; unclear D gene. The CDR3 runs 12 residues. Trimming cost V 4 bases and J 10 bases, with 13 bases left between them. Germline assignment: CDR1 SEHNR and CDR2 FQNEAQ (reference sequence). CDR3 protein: CASSSGEVGAFF. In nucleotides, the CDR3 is TGTGCCAGCAGCTCAGGAGAAGTGGGAGCTTTCTTT. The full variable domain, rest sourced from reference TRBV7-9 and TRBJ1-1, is DTGVSQNPRHKITKRGQNVTFRCDPISEHNRLYWYRQTLGQGPEFLTYFQNEAQLEKSRLLSDRFSAERPKGSFSTLEIQRTEQGDSAMYLCASSSGEVGAFFGQGTRLTVV.

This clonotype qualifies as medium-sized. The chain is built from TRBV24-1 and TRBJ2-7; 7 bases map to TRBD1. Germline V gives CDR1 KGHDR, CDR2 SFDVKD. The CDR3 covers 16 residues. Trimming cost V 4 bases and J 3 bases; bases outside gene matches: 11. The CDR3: CATSEGETGKSYEQYF. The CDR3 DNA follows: TGTGCCACCAGTGAGGGGGAGACAGGGAAGAGCTACGAGCAGTACTTC.